The present TCR beta chain was sequenced within a study of early T cells in non-severe SARS-CoV-2 infection. For the study at large: Sequenced bulk RNA came from whole blood that was unsorted, and chains were unpaired. Findings of the study overall: Database matching using VDJdb favored anti-spike CD8 responses, with private and CD4 specificities left missing.

The sample holds many counts of this clonotype. The target antigen is unknown. The J segment lost 0 bases and the V segment lost 5 bases, leaving 3 bases of the junction unmatched. Germline values: CDR1 DFQATT, CDR2 SNEGSKA (reference sequence). CDR3 length equals 13 residues. Molecules of cDNA were individually given unique molecular identifiers that were attached to them. MiXCR was run by TCRdb on the 5' RACE reads, yielding one entry per CDR3 protein. This table has around 63,000 distinct CDR3 sequences, approximately 12% appearing once. Sequencing was performed on whole blood. The chain couples TRBV20-1 to TRBJ2-7; 8 bases are a match to TRBD2. The receptor was derived from an adult who was a healthcare worker with PCR-confirmed SARS-CoV-2 infection or an uninfected control (not recorded which). The CDR3 DNA is TGCAGTGCTTATAGCGGGGACTCCTACGAGCAGTACTTC. Translating gives CSAYSGDSYEQYF.